The present entry profiles one TCR beta chain with its context. Its antigen remains unknown. Profiling relied on immunoSEQ multiplex PCR, and the TCRdb table lists in-frame clones only, not all of them. The sample has 2 million to 2.5 million clones, about 92% seen once. CD4+ cells yielded CD45RA+ naive and CD45RA-negative memory subsets. These data originate in a study of shared clonotypes between healthy human individuals. Overall study findings and caveats: Naive CD4 clonotype sharing across four donors was about 5%. Apart from blood, nothing was sampled; tissue repertoires likely differ. All-four-donor shared clonotypes had higher generation probabilities than non-shared clonotypes did.

The CDR3 has 15 residues. Trimming stripped 6 bases from V and 7 bases from J, with 18 bases between. Germline V lookup: CDR1 MDHEN, CDR2 SYDVKM. V and J are TRBV28 and TRBJ1-4, with D perhaps TRBD1 (5 bases). This sequence originates from a man aged 18 to 29 in good health. Some clones in this sample may be carry-over from other donors' samples. The sample comprised naive CD4+ T cells from PBMCs. Described subset: CD45RA+ positively selected. DNA of the CDR3: TGTGCCAGCAGCTTCCTGCAGGGTCTTGGTGAAAAACTGTTTTTT. Amino acids: CASSFLQGLGEKLFF.